The clone carrying this T cell receptor (beta chain) was seen at least ten times. The antigen remains unidentified. These data belong to a study of T-cell reconstitution after alpha-beta-depleted transplantation in children. Unique molecular identifiers were built into the TCRbeta library. From the PCR reads, TCRdb called clonotypes with MiXCR, one entry per CDR3 protein. The sample holds around 500,000 distinct CDR3 sequences, roughly 23% seen once. Study observations and caveats: Among T cells one year after transplant, newly produced cells accounted for most counts and diversity.

Sequenced here: PBMCs, mostly from graft donor cells, sampled 360 days after TCRalphabeta/CD19-depleted stem cell transplant. This TCR was recovered from a boy under two years old who had a stem cell transplant for acute myeloid leukemia, so the T cells may come from the graft donor.

In DNA form, the CDR3 reads TGTGCCAGCAGCTTAGTCGAGACACAAATCTACAATGAGCAGTTCTTC. This sequence encodes CASSLVETQIYNEQFF. V gene TRBV7-6 combines with J gene TRBJ2-1; unclear D gene. The CDR3 totals 16 residues. V was pared by 1 base and J by 3 bases, with 13 bases between. Looked up from germline, CDR1 is SGHVS and CDR2 is FNYEAQ. Looking up the rest from reference TRBV7-6 and TRBJ2-1 gives the full variable domain: GAGVSQSPRYKVTKRGQDVALRCDPISGHVSLYWYRQALGQGPEFLTYFNYEAQQDKSGLPNDRFSAERPEGSISTLTIQRTEQRDSAMYRCASSLVETQIYNEQFFGPGTRLTVL.